Listed below are T cell receptor beta chains from one sample, sequenced in a study of memory CD4+ T cells and cytomegalovirus serostatus. Profiled with immunoSEQ multiplex PCR; TCRdb holds only in-frame clones, not every one. The sample lists over 50,000 clones; around 81% were seen once. The sequenced sample was memory CD4+ T cells from blood. These TCRs come from an adult in good health and CMV-seronegative. CDR3s include the opening cysteine and the closing phenylalanine or tryptophan. D genes are given only for firm matches. Expanded clones get a size class; other rows say once, few or many, or leave the size out.

TRBJ1-2	TRBV7-2	NA	NA	CASSLARGHYGYTF	TGTGCCAGCAGCTTAGCGCGCGGGCACTATGGCTACACCTTC
TRBJ2-7	TRBV14	NA	NA	CASSQDLDSRKYF	TGTGCCAGCAGCCAAGATTTGGATAGCAGAAAGTACTTC
TRBJ1-5	TRBV28	NA	once	CASSPSGRDSNQPQHF	TGTGCCAGCAGTCCGTCGGGGAGGGATAGCAATCAGCCCCAGCATTTT
TRBJ2-2	TRBV5-1	NA	NA	CASSPTPWGNTGELFF	TGCGCCAGCAGCCCGACCCCATGGGGTAACACCGGGGAGCTGTTTTTT
TRBJ2-6	TRBV28	NA	NA	CASSGYSGANVLTF	TGTGCCAGCAGTGGATACTCTGGGGCCAACGTCCTGACTTTC
TRBJ2-1	TRBV19	NA	NA	CASSPRVFNEQFF	TGTGCCAGTAGCCCTCGGGTGTTCAATGAGCAGTTCTTC
TRBJ2-5	TRBV5-4	TRBD2	NA	CASSAFPEGLAGTTAQYF	TGTGCCAGCAGCGCGTTCCCAGAAGGACTAGCGGGGACGACGGCCCAGTACTTC
TRBJ2-7	TRBV7-2	NA	once	CASSPPAWVSEQYF	TGTGCCAGCAGCCCCCCGGCCTGGGTCTCCGAGCAGTACTTC
TRBJ2-7	TRBV4-1	TRBD2	once	CASSQGRGLAGNPEQYF	TGCGCCAGCAGCCAAGGCCGAGGACTAGCGGGTAACCCCGAGCAGTACTTC
TRBJ1-3	TRBV9	NA	NA	CASSVGEGPGNTIYF	TGTGCCAGCAGCGTAGGAGAGGGTCCTGGAAACACCATATATTTT
TRBJ2-2	TRBV6-6	TRBD1	NA	CASSDDRGRMFF	TGTGCCAGCAGTGACGACAGGGGGCGGATGTTTTTT
TRBJ1-4	TRBV5-5	NA	NA	CASTLALSTNEKLFF	TGTGCCAGCACCCTAGCTCTCTCAACTAATGAAAAACTGTTTTTT
TRBJ2-2	TRBV7-2	NA	few	CASSYLRGDTGELFF	TGTGCCAGCAGCTACCTAAGGGGGGACACCGGGGAGCTGTTTTTT
TRBJ2-7	TRBV27	NA	NA	CASSLKGRDYEQYF	TGTGCCAGCAGTTTAAAGGGCAGGGACTACGAGCAGTACTTC
TRBJ2-7	TRBV14	NA	NA	CASSPRGGSYEQYF	TGTGCCAGCAGCCCTCGTGGCGGCTCCTACGAGCAGTACTTC
TRBJ2-2	TRBV9	NA	NA	CASSFGFTGELFF	TGTGCCAGCAGCTTCGGGTTCACCGGGGAGCTGTTTTTT
TRBJ2-1	TRBV5-4	TRBD2	NA	CASSPSGGNNNEQFF	TGTGCCAGCAGCCCTAGCGGGGGGAATAACAATGAGCAGTTCTTC
TRBJ1-2	TRBV2	TRBD1	NA	CASEATGRGYGYTF	TGTGCCAGCGAGGCGACAGGGAGGGGTTATGGCTACACCTTC
TRBJ2-5	TRBV7-2	NA	NA	CASSSIRRRQETQYF	TGTGCCAGCAGCTCCATCCGGAGGCGGCAAGAGACCCAGTACTTC
TRBJ1-2	TRBV6-5	NA	NA	CASSYLGGSGYTF	TGTGCCAGCAGTTACTTGGGGGGCAGCGGCTACACCTTC
TRBJ1-2	TRBV11-2	TRBD1	NA	CASSRQGDGYTF	TGTGCCAGCAGTCGACAGGGCGATGGCTACACCTTC
TRBJ2-7	TRBV6-5	TRBD1	once	CASSYYPQGAYEQYF	TGTGCCAGCAGTTACTACCCACAGGGGGCCTACGAGCAGTACTTC
TRBJ1-2	TRBV7-2	TRBD1	NA	CASSDRDGYGYTF	TGTGCCAGCAGCGACAGGGACGGCTATGGCTACACCTTC
TRBJ2-7	TRBV10-2	TRBD2	NA	CASSGRADYEQYF	TGCGCCAGCAGCGGGAGGGCCGATTACGAGCAGTACTTC
TRBJ1-2	TRBV6-5	NA	NA	CASKPITGGYTF	TGTGCCAGCAAACCCATAACGGGCGGCTACACCTTC
TRBJ1-5	TRBV30	NA	NA	CAWSVIPGAQPQHF	TGTGCCTGGAGTGTAATTCCAGGTGCTCAGCCCCAGCATTTT
TRBJ1-2	TRBV28	NA	NA	CASSSGTANYGYTF	TGTGCCAGCAGTTCTGGGACGGCCAACTATGGCTACACCTTC
TRBJ1-6	TRBV28	NA	NA	CASSPAGAVYNSPLHF	TGTGCCAGCAGTCCTGCGGGGGCGGTTTATAATTCACCCCTCCACTTT
TRBJ1-4	TRBV11-2	TRBD1	NA	CASSLVLGQGTANEKLFF	TGTGCCAGCAGCTTAGTTCTAGGACAGGGGACCGCTAATGAAAAACTGTTTTTT
TRBJ2-7	TRBV19	TRBD2	NA	CASSAQGTSYEQYF	TGTGCCAGTAGTGCACAAGGGACTAGCTACGAGCAGTACTTC
TRBJ1-5	TRBV28	NA	few	CASSYTGRNQPQHF	TGTGCCAGCAGTTATACAGGGAGAAATCAGCCCCAGCATTTT
TRBJ1-2	TRBV28	NA	NA	CASSLLLVNGYTF	TGTGCCAGCAGTTTACTATTAGTGAATGGCTACACCTTC
TRBJ2-7	TRBV19	NA	NA	CASRLGSYEQYF	TGTGCCAGTAGACTAGGGTCCTACGAGCAGTACTTC
TRBJ2-7	TRBV7-2	TRBD1	few	CASSLQGASYEQYF	TGTGCCAGCAGCTTGCAGGGGGCCTCGTACGAGCAGTACTTC
TRBJ1-4	TRBV5-1	NA	NA	CASSLAGSGKLFF	TGCGCCAGCAGCTTAGCAGGGAGTGGGAAACTGTTTTTT
TRBJ1-2	TRBV12-5	TRBD1	NA	CASGRDSSNYGYTF	TGTGCTAGTGGACGGGACAGTTCTAACTATGGCTACACCTTC
TRBJ2-7	TRBV9	NA	NA	CASSVGSGSYEQYF	TGTGCCAGCAGCGTAGGTAGTGGTTCCTACGAGCAGTACTTC
TRBJ1-1	TRBV5-1	NA	few	CASSLLGTEGSEAFF	TGCGCCAGCAGCTTGTTAGGGACGGAGGGATCTGAAGCTTTCTTT
TRBJ2-1	TRBV5-6	TRBD2	NA	CASSSPLAGGTYNEQFF	TGTGCCAGCAGCTCCCCCTTAGCGGGGGGGACCTACAATGAGCAGTTCTTC
TRBJ2-7	TRBV5-1	TRBD2	once	CASSLFVTSGGEQYF	TGCGCCAGCAGCTTGTTTGTGACTAGCGGGGGCGAGCAGTACTTC
TRBJ2-7	TRBV19	NA	NA	CASSIAPSYEQYF	TGTGCCAGTAGTATCGCCCCCAGCTACGAGCAGTACTTC
TRBJ1-2	TRBV7-9	NA	NA	CASSPDPIYGYTF	TGTGCCAGCAGCCCCGACCCAATTTATGGCTACACCTTC
TRBJ2-1	TRBV5-4	TRBD2	NA	CASSSGLAGGPGEQFF	TGTGCCAGCAGCTCCGGACTAGCGGGGGGGCCTGGTGAGCAGTTCTTC
TRBJ2-1	TRBV27	TRBD2	NA	CASSRRSGSVSYNEQFF	TGTGCCAGCAGTCGACGTAGCGGGAGCGTCTCCTACAATGAGCAGTTCTTC
TRBJ2-5	TRBV2	TRBD2	NA	CASSKTSGGAKIAQETQYF	TGTGCCAGCAGTAAGACTAGCGGGGGGGCAAAAATAGCTCAAGAGACCCAGTACTTC
TRBJ2-1	TRBV4-3	TRBD1	once	CASSHRRDRGSEQFF	TGCGCCAGCAGCCACCGTCGGGACAGGGGGAGTGAGCAGTTCTTC
TRBJ2-5	TRBV7-3	TRBD2	NA	CASSFSGGARETQYF	TGTGCCAGCAGCTTCAGCGGGGGGGCTCGGGAGACCCAGTACTTC
TRBJ2-7	TRBV21-1	NA	NA	CASSPVGYEQYF	TGTGCCAGCAGTCCCGTGGGCTACGAGCAGTACTTC
TRBJ2-7	TRBV12-1	NA	NA	CASSFGDLEDRGDYEQYF	TGTGCCAGCAGCTTTGGTGATCTAGAAGACAGGGGAGACTACGAGCAGTACTTC
TRBJ2-4	TRBV5-4	TRBD2	NA	CASSFGTSVDKAYF	TGTGCCAGCAGCTTCGGGACTAGCGTAGACAAGGCGTACTTC
TRBJ1-4	TRBV11-2	NA	NA	CASRHPGTNEKLFF	TGTGCCAGCAGGCACCCTGGGACTAATGAAAAACTGTTTTTT
TRBJ2-7	TRBV6-5	NA	NA	CASSPGVTYEQYF	TGTGCCAGCAGCCCCGGCGTGACCTACGAGCAGTACTTC
TRBJ1-1	TRBV29-1	NA	NA	CSVERPGAFF	TGCAGCGTTGAACGCCCAGGAGCTTTCTTT